The entry below describes one T cell receptor (beta chain). The antigen is undetermined. Here immunoSEQ multiplex PCR was the method, and the copy in TCRdb shows in-frame clones only, minus some. The sample lists around 160,000 clones; about nine tenths were seen once. Trimming removed 4 bases at V and 8 bases at J, with 11 bases between. The CDR3 is made up of 12 amino acids. From germline, CDR1 is LGHDT and CDR2 YNNKEL (reference sequence). The data are from a study of T cell responses to AZD1222 COVID-19 vaccine. Study-wide findings and caveats: Baseline serology detected seropositivity in only six AZD1222 recipients.

The J gene is TRBJ1-1, the V gene TRBV3-1 (or the pseudogene TRBV3-2); no clear D gene. Here the sequenced sample was peripheral blood, taken on day 0 of MenACWY control vaccination. This sequence originates from an adult in good health. The CDR3 spells CASSLEWQEAFF. In DNA, the CDR3 is TGTGCCAGCAGCCTAGAGTGGCAGGAAGCTTTCTTT.